This T cell receptor (beta chain) originates from a study of T cell changes during pregnancy in multiple sclerosis. The assay was immunoSEQ multiplex PCR, and TCRdb's table has in-frame clones only and misses some. The sample records about 120,000 clones, roughly 92% being singletons. Germline CDR1 and CDR2: SGHAT and FQDESV (reference sequence). V was pared by 5 bases and J by 4 bases, with 2 bases of the junction left unmatched. This CDR3 contains 13 residues. The sequence derives from a female donor with multiple sclerosis, enrolled in a pregnancy study. The rearrangement links TRBV11-1 to TRBJ2-5; TRBD1 aligns across 9 bases. Source: peripheral blood, taken before pregnancy. The CDR3 sequence: CASSPDRGETQYF. In DNA, the CDR3 is TGTGCCAGCAGCCCGGACAGGGGAGAGACCCAGTACTTC.